This T cell receptor beta chain was documented in a study of T cell responses to AZD1222 COVID-19 vaccine (dated by TCRdb to the early 2020s). Broadly, across the study: A total of about 230 trial participants underwent TCR sequencing, of whom about 210 received two doses of AZD1222 and about 25 received two doses of the MenACWY control vaccine. Trial participants were enrolled by age into 18-55, 56-69 and 70-plus year subgroups, with roughly 150, 30 and 60 TCR-sequenced participants respectively.

The CDR3 regions of human TCRbeta chains were analyzed by immunosequencing. Per the original workflow: Repertoire TCRs were checked for matches against a reference library of SARS-CoV-2-specific TCRs that had been generated using the MIRA antigen-specificity platform. Breadth meant the fraction of unique TCRs that were SARS-CoV-2-associated, whereas depth meant the fraction of total T cells that were SARS-CoV-2-associated. Each spike-specific TCR was assigned to its reactive spike region and to a CD4 or CD8 class using the MIRA data. Log10-transformed breadth and depth values were compared by one-way ANOVA with Sidak's multiple comparisons tests. TCRdb carries this immuneACCESS record with in-frame sequences only. Its versions omit some clonotypes, under half of them owing to an unresolved V gene in the studies checked, with the rest unexplained. The V and J calls and clone size are taken from that table; D and trimming were inferred from the DNA. Across this sample there are over 150,000 clones, with around nine tenths seen only once. The ten top clones hold approximately 4.3% of the sample.

Overall study results and their limits: CD4 TCRs associated with the vaccine covered the entire spike protein, and the dominant responses were in regions 160-218 and 743-854. No day 14 peak-response samples were available, so repertoires were characterized only after the peak T cell response. A significant rise in spike-specific TCR breadth and depth was observed after two AZD1222 doses relative to day 0 and relative to MenACWY recipients. Only five or six AZD1222 recipients were SARS-CoV-2 seropositive at baseline, limiting conclusions about previously exposed vaccinees. Participants were mostly white British, with more females than males. The authors suggested clonal diversity may have been underestimated. The 56-69-year group was small, and its depth increase did not reach significance, likely because of low power. Reportedly, close to half of the unique spike-specific TCRs recognized epitopes lying outside the regions that are mutated in the B.1.351 and B.1.1.7 variants.

Concerning this clone itself: What this receptor recognizes is not known. It has no much larger one-base neighbor in the sample; base qualities were not kept.

Via the germline V gene, CDR1 is SGHVS and CDR2 FNYEAQ. Trimming removed 8 bases from V and 5 bases from J, leaving 24 bases between the germline ends. Its CDR3 holds 17 amino acids, cysteine through phenylalanine. The DNA shown is the 51-base CDR3, in frame from base 1. Sample time point, as interpreted from the label and publication: about 28 days (+/-7) after the second vaccine dose. Because spike-specific TCR depth and breadth did not differ between the two schedules, AZD1222 recipients who got a second dose at roughly 4 weeks were pooled with those who got a second dose at roughly 12 weeks. Samples from vaccinated people were obtained from the UK trials COV001 and COV002, which included a single-blind randomized controlled phase 2/3 trial of AZD1222 (ChAdOx1 nCoV-19) in healthy adults. For TCRbeta chain sequencing, PBMC samples were collected from trial participants at day 0 and at day 28 after the second dose.

Recombination connected TRBV7-6 to TRBJ2-2, with TRBD2 perhaps the D gene, on 5 matching bases. The sample here was peripheral blood, taken 28 days after the second AZD1222 dose. This receptor was identified in an adult who received the AZD1222 COVID-19 vaccine. The CDR3 reads as follows: CASYHGESGMGTGELFF. DNA sequence: TGTGCCAGCTATCATGGGGAGAGCGGAATGGGGACCGGGGAGCTGTTTTTT.